This is a list of T cell receptor beta chains from one sample in a study of T-cell reconstitution after alpha-beta-depleted transplantation in children. Each CDR3 protein is one row after TCRdb ran MiXCR on the PCR reads. The sample holds fewer than 700,000 distinct CDR3 sequences, under 15% seen once. This specimen was PBMCs, mostly from graft donor cells, taken 360 days after TCRalphabeta/CD19-depleted stem cell transplant. The receptors derive from a male patient aged 10 to 17 who had a stem cell transplant for acute myeloid leukemia, so the T cells may come from the graft donor. Each CDR3 is given with its conserved first and last residue. A D gene is named only where the DNA matches it firmly. Only part of the rows carry a size: once, few, many, or a class if the clone is expanded.

DNA | CDR3 | V | D | size | J
TGCAGTGCTAGAGATTGGGCTAGCGGAGAATACAATGAGCAGTTCTTC | CSARDWASGEYNEQFF | TRBV20-1 | TRBD2 | NA | TRBJ2-1
TGTGCCAGCAGTTTATCACAGGTGGGGTTAGAGACCCAGTACTTC | CASSLSQVGLETQYF | TRBV27 | NA | NA | TRBJ2-5
TGTGCCAGCAGTTTGACTAGCGGGAGTGTATACAATGAGCAGTTCTTC | CASSLTSGSVYNEQFF | TRBV6-2/TRBV6-3 | TRBD2 | many | TRBJ2-1
TGTGCCAGCAGTGCGTATAGCAATCAGCCCCAGCATTTT | CASSAYSNQPQHF | TRBV25-1 | NA | NA | TRBJ1-5
TGCGCCAGCAGCAATACAGGGCAGAAATCATACGAGCAGTACTTC | CASSNTGQKSYEQYF | TRBV5-1 | NA | few | TRBJ2-7
TGTGCCACTCTAGCCTCCAATGAGCAGTTCTTC | CATLASNEQFF | TRBV12-3/TRBV12-4 | NA | few | TRBJ2-1
TGCAGTGCTAGAGGTCAGGGGCCCGAGCAGTACTTC | CSARGQGPEQYF | TRBV20-1 | NA | few | TRBJ2-7
TGTGCCAGCTCACCGCAAAGGCAGGGCCCCTACGAGCAGTACTTC | CASSPQRQGPYEQYF | TRBV18 | NA | NA | TRBJ2-7
TGTGCCAGCAGTTCGGGACAGGGGTCTGGGGCCAACGTCCTGACTTTC | CASSSGQGSGANVLTF | TRBV12-3/TRBV12-4 | TRBD1 | many | TRBJ2-6
TGCAGTGCGGCTTTGGGGGGACCAACATATGATACGCAGTATTTT | CSAALGGPTYDTQYF | TRBV20-1 | NA | few | TRBJ2-3
TGCAGTGGAGGACTAGGGGTAGCCAAAAACATTCAGTACTTC | CSGGLGVAKNIQYF | TRBV20-1 | TRBD2 | NA | TRBJ2-4
TGCGCCAGCGGGTATAGCGGGGGAAAGGAGAATGAGCAGTTCTTC | CASGYSGGKENEQFF | TRBV5-1 | TRBD2 | NA | TRBJ2-1
TGTGCCAGCAGTTTAGCGCTAGGGGACCTTAACTATGGCTACACCTTC | CASSLALGDLNYGYTF | TRBV12-3/TRBV12-4 | NA | NA | TRBJ1-2
TGCAGTGCTACCCTCTTATCCGGGGGCCCCTACGAGCAGTACTTC | CSATLLSGGPYEQYF | TRBV20-1 | NA | NA | TRBJ2-7
TGTGCCAGCTCACCAGAGGCACTAGCGGGCTACAATGAGCAGTTCTTC | CASSPEALAGYNEQFF | TRBV18 | TRBD2 | NA | TRBJ2-1
TGTGCCAGCAGAACTAGCTACAATGAGCAGTTCTTC | CASRTSYNEQFF | TRBV6-2/TRBV6-3 | NA | few | TRBJ2-1
TGTGCCACCGCTCTAAACTCTGGGGCCAACGTCCTGACTTTC | CATALNSGANVLTF | TRBV27 | NA | few | TRBJ2-6
TGTGCCAGCACTACAGACAGGGTGTCCTACGAGCAGTACTTC | CASTTDRVSYEQYF | TRBV28 | TRBD1 | NA | TRBJ2-7
TGTGCCAGCAGCGCGACCGGGACTTCCACGAACATTCAGTACTTC | CASSATGTSTNIQYF | TRBV9 | NA | few | TRBJ2-4
TGTGCCTGGAGGTGGTCAGGGATTAATGAAAAACTGTTTTTT | CAWRWSGINEKLFF | TRBV30 | NA | NA | TRBJ1-4
TGTGCCACCAGTGACCGGGACATGCGGTACTTC | CATSDRDMRYF | TRBV24-1 | NA | few | TRBJ2-7
TGCAGCGTGCCCTTTGGTGTGGTCACAGATACGCAGTATTTT | CSVPFGVVTDTQYF | TRBV29-1 | NA | few | TRBJ2-3
TGCAGTGCTAATCCCAACCCCGTATACGAGCAGTACTTC | CSANPNPVYEQYF | TRBV20-1 | NA | NA | TRBJ2-7
TGTGCCAGCAGTTTAGTCCTCAACCTGGTCGGAAACACCATATATTTT | CASSLVLNLVGNTIYF | TRBV28 | NA | many | TRBJ1-3
TGCGCCAGCAGCTTGGCAGCTGGACAAGGAGTCCTGACTTTC | CASSLAAGQGVLTF | TRBV5-1 | NA | many | TRBJ2-6
TGTGCCAGCAGCGAGTCAGGTGGAAACAATGAGCAGTTCTTC | CASSESGGNNEQFF | TRBV21-1 | NA | NA | TRBJ2-1
TGTGCCAGCAGCCCCAGGACGGGATCAAATTCACCCCTCCACTTT | CASSPRTGSNSPLHF | TRBV9 | NA | NA | TRBJ1-6
TGCAGCGCCGTCGGGACAGGATACCTTACGCAGTATTTT | CSAVGTGYLTQYF | TRBV29-1 | TRBD1 | many | TRBJ2-3
TGTGCCAGCAGCTGGGACAGGGGCGGTCAGCCCCAGCATTTT | CASSWDRGGQPQHF | TRBV6-1 | TRBD1 | few | TRBJ1-5
TGTGCCAGCAGTTTATGGAGTCTACTAGCGGTAAACACCGGGGAGCTGTTTTTT | CASSLWSLLAVNTGELFF | TRBV28 | TRBD2 | few | TRBJ2-2
TGCAGTGCTAGCTTTGCAGGGATCGAGCAGTACTTC | CSASFAGIEQYF | TRBV20-1 | NA | few | TRBJ2-7
TGTGCCAGCAGCGCCCGGGACCACTACGAGCAGTACTTC | CASSARDHYEQYF | TRBV12-3/TRBV12-4 | NA | NA | TRBJ2-7
TGTGCCAGCAGCCCCTGGACTAGCGGGAGTTTCGGTGAGCAGTTCTTC | CASSPWTSGSFGEQFF | TRBV7-2 | TRBD2 | NA | TRBJ2-1
TGTGCCAGCAGCGTAGGTCTTTTCCCGGGGTACACTGAAGCTTTCTTT | CASSVGLFPGYTEAFF | TRBV9 | NA | few | TRBJ1-1
TGTGCCAGCAGTTTTGGCAGTCCTAACTATGGCTACACCTTC | CASSFGSPNYGYTF | TRBV12-3/TRBV12-4 | NA | NA | TRBJ1-2
TGTGCCAGCAGTTACCCTGATACGCAGTATTTT | CASSYPDTQYF | TRBV6-2/TRBV6-3 | NA | many | TRBJ2-3
TGTGCCATCAGTGACCGGACAGTCGGACCCTACGAGCAGTACTTC | CAISDRTVGPYEQYF | TRBV10-3 | NA | few | TRBJ2-7
TGTGCCAGCAGGCCTGCTGGAAGGCCCGACAATGAGCAGTTCTTC | CASRPAGRPDNEQFF | TRBV28 | NA | NA | TRBJ2-1
TGTGCCAGCAGCTTAAGGGACAGGGGCACTAATGAAAAACTGTTTTTT | CASSLRDRGTNEKLFF | TRBV7-3 | TRBD1 | few | TRBJ1-4
TGTGCCAGCAGTTTTCAGGTCCCGGCAGGGGGAGGGTTGACCCAGTACTTC | CASSFQVPAGGGLTQYF | TRBV12-3/TRBV12-4 | NA | NA | TRBJ2-5
TGTGCCAGCAGCTTAGCGAGGGGCGGGAGGACTCGTTACGAGCAGTACTTC | CASSLARGGRTRYEQYF | TRBV7-2 | TRBD2 | few | TRBJ2-7